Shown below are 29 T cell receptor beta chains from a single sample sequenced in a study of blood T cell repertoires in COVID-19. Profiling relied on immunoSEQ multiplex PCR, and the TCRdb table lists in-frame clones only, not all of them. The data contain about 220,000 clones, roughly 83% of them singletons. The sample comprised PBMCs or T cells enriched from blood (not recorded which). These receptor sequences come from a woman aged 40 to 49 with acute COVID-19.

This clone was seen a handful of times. The CDR3 DNA reads TGTGCCAGCAGTAAACCGGGACTAGCGGAGACCCAGTACTTC. It is translated as CASSKPGLAETQYF. This sequence joins TRBV28 and TRBJ2-5, with 10 bases that match TRBD2. CDR3 length: 14 amino acids. Trimming removed 5 bases from V and 5 bases from J; junction bases left unmatched: 5. Germline lookup yields CDR1 MDHEN and CDR2 SYDVKM.

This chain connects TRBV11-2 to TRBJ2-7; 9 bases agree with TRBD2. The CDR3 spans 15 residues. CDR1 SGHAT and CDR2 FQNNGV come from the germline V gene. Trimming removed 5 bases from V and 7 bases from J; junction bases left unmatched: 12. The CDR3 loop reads CASSGSGTSRREQYF. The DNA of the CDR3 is TGTGCCAGCAGCGGGTCCGGGACTAGCCGGCGGGAGCAGTACTTC.

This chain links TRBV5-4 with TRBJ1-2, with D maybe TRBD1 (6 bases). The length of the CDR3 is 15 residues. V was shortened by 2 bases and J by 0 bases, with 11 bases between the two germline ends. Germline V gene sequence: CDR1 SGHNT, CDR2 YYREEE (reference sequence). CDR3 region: CASSLEDSPNYGYTF. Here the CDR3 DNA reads TGTGCCAGCAGCTTAGAGGACAGCCCTAACTATGGCTACACCTTC.

CDR3 sequence: CASSSIGGSGRGEEQFF. CDR3 sequence (DNA): TGTGCCAGCAGCTCCATTGGAGGGAGCGGGAGGGGGGAGGAGCAGTTCTTC. This rearrangement joins TRBV7-3 to TRBJ2-1; 10 nucleotides line up with TRBD2. Trimming removed 4 bases from V and 10 bases from J; junction bases left unmatched: 16. Germline V gene data show CDR1 as SGHTA and CDR2 as FQGTGA. The CDR3 consists of 17 residues.

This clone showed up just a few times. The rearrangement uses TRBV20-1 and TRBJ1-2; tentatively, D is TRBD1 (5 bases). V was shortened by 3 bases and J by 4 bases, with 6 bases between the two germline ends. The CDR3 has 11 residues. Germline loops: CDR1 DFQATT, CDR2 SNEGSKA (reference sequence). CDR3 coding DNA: TGCAGTGCTAGCCAGGGCTATGGCTACACCTTC. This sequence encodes CSASQGYGYTF.

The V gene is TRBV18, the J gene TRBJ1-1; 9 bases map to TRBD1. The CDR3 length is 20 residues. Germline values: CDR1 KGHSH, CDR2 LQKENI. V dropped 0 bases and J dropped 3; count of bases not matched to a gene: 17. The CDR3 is CASSPPRWGQGASGYTEAFF. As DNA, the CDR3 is TGTGCCAGCTCACCACCTCGTTGGGGACAGGGAGCTTCGGGCTACACTGAAGCTTTCTTT.

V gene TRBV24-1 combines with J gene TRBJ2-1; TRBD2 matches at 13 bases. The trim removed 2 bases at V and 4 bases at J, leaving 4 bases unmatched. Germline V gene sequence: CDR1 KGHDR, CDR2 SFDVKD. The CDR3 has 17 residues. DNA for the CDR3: TGTGCCACCAGTGATTCGACTAGCGGGAGGTGGTACAATGAGCAGTTCTTC. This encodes CATSDSTSGRWYNEQFF.

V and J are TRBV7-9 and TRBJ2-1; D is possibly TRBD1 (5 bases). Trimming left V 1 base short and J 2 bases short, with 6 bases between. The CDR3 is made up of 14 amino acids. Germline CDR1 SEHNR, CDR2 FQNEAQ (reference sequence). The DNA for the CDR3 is TGTGCCAGCAGCTTAGAGGGGACCTACAATGAGCAGTTCTTC. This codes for CASSLEGTYNEQFF.

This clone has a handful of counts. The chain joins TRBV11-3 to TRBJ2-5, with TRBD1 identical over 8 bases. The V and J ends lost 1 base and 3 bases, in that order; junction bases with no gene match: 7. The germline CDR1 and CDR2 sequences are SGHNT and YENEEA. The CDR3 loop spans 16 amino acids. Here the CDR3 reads CASSLGRTGREETQYF. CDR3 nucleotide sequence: TGTGCCAGCAGCTTAGGGCGGACAGGGCGGGAAGAGACCCAGTACTTC.

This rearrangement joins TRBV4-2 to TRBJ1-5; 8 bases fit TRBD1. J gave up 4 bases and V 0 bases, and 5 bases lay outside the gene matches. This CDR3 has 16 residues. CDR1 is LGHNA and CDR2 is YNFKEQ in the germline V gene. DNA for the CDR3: TGTGCCAGCAGCCAAGATGTCCAGGGGGCGAATCAGCCCCAGCATTTT. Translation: CASSQDVQGANQPQHF.

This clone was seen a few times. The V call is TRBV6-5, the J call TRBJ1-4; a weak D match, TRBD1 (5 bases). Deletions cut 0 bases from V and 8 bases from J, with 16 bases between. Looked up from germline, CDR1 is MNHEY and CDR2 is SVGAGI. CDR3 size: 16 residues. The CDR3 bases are TGTGCCAGCAGTTACTCATCTCAGGGAAGTAAAGAAAAACTGTTTTTT. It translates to CASSYSSQGSKEKLFF.

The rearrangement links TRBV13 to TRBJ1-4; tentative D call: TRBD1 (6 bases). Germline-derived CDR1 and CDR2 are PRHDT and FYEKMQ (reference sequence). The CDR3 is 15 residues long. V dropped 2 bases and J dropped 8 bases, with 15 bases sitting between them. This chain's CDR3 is CASSLSGAGDEKLFF. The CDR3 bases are TGTGCCAGCAGCTTAAGTGGGGCAGGGGACGAAAAACTGTTTTTT.

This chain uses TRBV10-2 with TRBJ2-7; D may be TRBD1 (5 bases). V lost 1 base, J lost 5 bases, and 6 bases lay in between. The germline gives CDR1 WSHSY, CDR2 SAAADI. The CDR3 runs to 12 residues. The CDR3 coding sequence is TGCGCCAGCAGTGAGTACAGGAACGAGCAGTACTTC. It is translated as CASSEYRNEQYF.

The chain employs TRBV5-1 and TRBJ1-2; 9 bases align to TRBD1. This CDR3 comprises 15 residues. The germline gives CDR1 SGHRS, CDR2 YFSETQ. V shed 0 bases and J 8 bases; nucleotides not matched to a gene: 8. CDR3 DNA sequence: TGCGCCAGCAGCTTGGGAGGGACAGGGTTAACCGGCTACACCTTC. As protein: CASSLGGTGLTGYTF.

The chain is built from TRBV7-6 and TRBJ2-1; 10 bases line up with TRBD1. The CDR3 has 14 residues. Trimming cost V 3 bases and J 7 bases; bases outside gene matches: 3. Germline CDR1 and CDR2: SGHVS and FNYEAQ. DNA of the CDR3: TGTGCCAGCAGCTTCGGGGACAGGGGAAATGAGCAGTTCTTC. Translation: CASSFGDRGNEQFF. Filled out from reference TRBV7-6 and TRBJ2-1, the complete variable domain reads GAGVSQSPRYKVTKRGQDVALRCDPISGHVSLYWYRQALGQGPEFLTYFNYEAQQDKSGLPNDRFSAERPEGSISTLTIQRTEQRDSAMYRCASSFGDRGNEQFFGPGTRLTVL.

The CDR3 DNA reads as TGTGCCAGCAGCTTACGACAGGCCCCTGGGGAGACCCAGTACTTC. Translation: CASSLRQAPGETQYF. The V and J genes are TRBV11-1 and TRBJ2-5, with a possible D match to TRBD1 (6 bases). Trimming left V 2 bases short and J 5 bases short, with 15 bases between. The germline gives CDR1 SGHAT, CDR2 FQDESV (reference sequence). The CDR3 runs to 15 residues.

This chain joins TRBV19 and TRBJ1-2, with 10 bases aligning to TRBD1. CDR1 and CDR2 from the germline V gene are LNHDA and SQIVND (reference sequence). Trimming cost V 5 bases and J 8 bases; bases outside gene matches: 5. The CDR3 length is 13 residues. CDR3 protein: CASSWGTGEGYTF. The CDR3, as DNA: TGTGCCAGTAGTTGGGGGACAGGGGAAGGCTACACCTTC.

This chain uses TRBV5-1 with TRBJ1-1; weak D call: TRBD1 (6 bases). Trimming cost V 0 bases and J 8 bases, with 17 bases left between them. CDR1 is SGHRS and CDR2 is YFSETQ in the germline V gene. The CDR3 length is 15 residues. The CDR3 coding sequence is TGCGCCAGCAGCTTGGCCGGGTTACAGGGTAGGGAAGCTTTCTTT. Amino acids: CASSLAGLQGREAFF.

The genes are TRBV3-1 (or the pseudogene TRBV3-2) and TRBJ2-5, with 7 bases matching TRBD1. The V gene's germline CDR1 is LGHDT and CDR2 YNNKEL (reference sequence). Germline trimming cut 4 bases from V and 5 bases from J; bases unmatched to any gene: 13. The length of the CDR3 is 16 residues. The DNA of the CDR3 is TGTGCCAGCAGCCCAATACCTGAGGGGGCGCATGAGACCCAGTACTTC. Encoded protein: CASSPIPEGAHETQYF.

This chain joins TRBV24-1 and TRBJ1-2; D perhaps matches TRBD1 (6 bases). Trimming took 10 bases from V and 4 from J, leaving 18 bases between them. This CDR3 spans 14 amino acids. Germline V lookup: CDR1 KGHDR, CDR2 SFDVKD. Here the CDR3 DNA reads TGTGCCACTGCATCCGGGACACCTCCCTATGGCTACACCTTC. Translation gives CATASGTPPYGYTF.

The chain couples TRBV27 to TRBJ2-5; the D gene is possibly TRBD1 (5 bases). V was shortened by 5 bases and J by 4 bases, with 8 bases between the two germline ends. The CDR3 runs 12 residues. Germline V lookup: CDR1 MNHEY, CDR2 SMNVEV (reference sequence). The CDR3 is CASSTGPETQYF. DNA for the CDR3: TGTGCCAGCAGTACAGGTCCAGAGACCCAGTACTTC.

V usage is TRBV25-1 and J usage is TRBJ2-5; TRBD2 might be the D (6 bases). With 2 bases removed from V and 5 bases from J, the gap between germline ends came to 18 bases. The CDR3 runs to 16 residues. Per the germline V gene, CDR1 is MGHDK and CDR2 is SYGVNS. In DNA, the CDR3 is TGTGCCAGCAGTGAAAAAGGTCAGCGGGCGAGGGAGACCCAGTACTTC. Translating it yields CASSEKGQRARETQYF.

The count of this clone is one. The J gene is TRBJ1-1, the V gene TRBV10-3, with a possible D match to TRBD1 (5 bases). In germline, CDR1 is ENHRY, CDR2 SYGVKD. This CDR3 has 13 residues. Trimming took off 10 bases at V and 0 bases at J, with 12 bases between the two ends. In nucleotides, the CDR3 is TGTGCCACCTCCGACAGATTGAACACTGAAGCTTTCTTT. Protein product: CATSDRLNTEAFF.

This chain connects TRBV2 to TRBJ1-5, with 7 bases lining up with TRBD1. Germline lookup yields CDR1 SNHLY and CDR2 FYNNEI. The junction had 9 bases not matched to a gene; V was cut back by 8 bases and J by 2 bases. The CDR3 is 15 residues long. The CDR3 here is CASSKGAGGNQPQHF. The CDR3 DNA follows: TGTGCCAGCTCCAAGGGGGCCGGAGGCAATCAGCCCCAGCATTTT.

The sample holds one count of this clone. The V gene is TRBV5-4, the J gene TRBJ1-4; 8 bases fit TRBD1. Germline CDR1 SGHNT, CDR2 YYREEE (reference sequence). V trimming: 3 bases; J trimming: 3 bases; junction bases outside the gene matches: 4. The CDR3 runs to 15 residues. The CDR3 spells CASSSTGVANEKLFF. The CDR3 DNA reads TGTGCCAGCAGCTCGACAGGGGTAGCTAATGAAAAACTGTTTTTT.

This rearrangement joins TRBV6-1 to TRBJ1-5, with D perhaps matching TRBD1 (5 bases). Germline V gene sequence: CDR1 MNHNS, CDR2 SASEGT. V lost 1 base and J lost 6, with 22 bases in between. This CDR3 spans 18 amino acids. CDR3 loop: CASSEGSSGKGLFQPQHF. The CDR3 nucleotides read TGTGCCAGCAGTGAAGGTTCCTCGGGTAAGGGGTTGTTTCAGCCCCAGCATTTT.

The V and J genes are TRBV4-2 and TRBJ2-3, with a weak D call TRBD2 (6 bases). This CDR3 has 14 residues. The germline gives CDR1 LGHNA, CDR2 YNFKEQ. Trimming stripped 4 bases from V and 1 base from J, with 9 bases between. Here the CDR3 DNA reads TGTGCCAGCAGCCTATCGGGGGGCACAGATACGCAGTATTTT. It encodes CASSLSGGTDTQYF.

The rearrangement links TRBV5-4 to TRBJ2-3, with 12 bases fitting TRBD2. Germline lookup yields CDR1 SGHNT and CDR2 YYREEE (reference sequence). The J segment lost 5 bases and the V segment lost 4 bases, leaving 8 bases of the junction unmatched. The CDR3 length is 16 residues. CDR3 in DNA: TGTGCCAGCAGCACACACCTAGCGGGAGGGATAGATACGCAGTATTTT. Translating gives CASSTHLAGGIDTQYF.

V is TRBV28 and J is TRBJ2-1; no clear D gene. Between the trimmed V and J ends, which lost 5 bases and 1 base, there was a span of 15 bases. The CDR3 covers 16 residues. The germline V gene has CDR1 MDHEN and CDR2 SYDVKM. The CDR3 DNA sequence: TGTGCCAGCAGTCCCTCAGTCGCCCCTTCCTACAATGAGCAGTTCTTC. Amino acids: CASSPSVAPSYNEQFF.